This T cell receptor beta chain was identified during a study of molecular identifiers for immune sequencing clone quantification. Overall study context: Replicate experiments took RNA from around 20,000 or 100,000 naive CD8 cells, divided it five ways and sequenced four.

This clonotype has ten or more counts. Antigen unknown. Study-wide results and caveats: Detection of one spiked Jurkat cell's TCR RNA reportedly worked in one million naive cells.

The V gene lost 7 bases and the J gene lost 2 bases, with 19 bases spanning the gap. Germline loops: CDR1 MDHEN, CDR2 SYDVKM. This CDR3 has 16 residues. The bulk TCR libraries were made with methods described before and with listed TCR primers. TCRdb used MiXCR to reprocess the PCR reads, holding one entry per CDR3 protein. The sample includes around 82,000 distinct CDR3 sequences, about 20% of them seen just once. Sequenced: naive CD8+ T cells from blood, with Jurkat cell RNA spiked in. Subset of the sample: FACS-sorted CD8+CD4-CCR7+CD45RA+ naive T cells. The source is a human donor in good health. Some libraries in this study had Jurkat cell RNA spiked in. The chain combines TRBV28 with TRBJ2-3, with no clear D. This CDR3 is CASKPLGSLLTDTQYF. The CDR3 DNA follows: TGTGCCAGCAAACCCCTAGGTTCCCTTCTCACAGATACGCAGTATTTT. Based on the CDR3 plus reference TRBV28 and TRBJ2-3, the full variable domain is DVKVTQSSRYLVKRTGEKVFLECVQDMDHENMFWYRQDPGLGLRLIYFSYDVKMKEKGDIPEGYSVSREKKERFSLILESASTNQTSMYLCASKPLGSLLTDTQYFGPGTRLTVL.